This TCR beta chain was identified during a study of Ad26.COV2.S vaccination and SARS-CoV-2 variants. To note about this clone: Its antigen is as yet unknown.

Treatment noted: around 19 received Ad26.COV2.S at low or high dose, single or two shots; roughly five received placebo; per-sample allocation not given. Sampling took place 63 days after the first vaccine or placebo injection. V was clipped by 5 bases and J by 7 bases, with 18 bases between them. The CDR3 consists of 15 residues. Germline assignment: CDR1 MDHEN and CDR2 SYDVKM. General observations from the study: Analyses of TCR breadth and depth may have underestimated total T cell responses.

Clones were read by immunoSEQ multiplex PCR, and TCRdb kept only the in-frame ones, dropping some. The data show 380,000 or so clones, about 87% seen once. The chain joins TRBV28 to TRBJ2-1, with D uncertain. The clonotype was recovered from a person between 18 and 60 years old who received the Ad26.COV2.S COVID-19 vaccine or a placebo. Sequenced material: peripheral blood, taken in a trial of Ad26.COV2.S vaccine versus placebo. The DNA of the CDR3 is TGTGCCAGCAGTCCCGCCGCTGGGCCTAGAAATGAGCAGTTCTTC. It yields the protein CASSPAAGPRNEQFF.